What follows are 10 T cell receptor beta chains derived from one specimen sequenced in a study of blood T cell repertoires in COVID-19. Only in-frame clones appear in the TCRdb table, and some are missing; sequencing was by immunoSEQ multiplex PCR. Seen here are 45,000 or so clones, approximately 80% observed once, and the top ten hold over 15%. The sequenced sample consisted of peripheral blood. The source is a man aged 65-85 years with acute or convalescent COVID-19.

This rearrangement joins TRBV18 to TRBJ1-1, with D possibly TRBD1 on 5 matching bases. The CDR3 consists of 18 residues. Trimming left V 1 base short and J 4 bases short, with 22 bases between. Germline CDR1 reads KGHSH; CDR2 reads LQKENI. CDR3 nucleotides: TGTGCCAGCTCACCACGGGGTACCGGTTCAGGGATTTTCACTGAAGCTTTCTTT. Translating gives CASSPRGTGSGIFTEAFF.

V usage is TRBV11-2 and J usage is TRBJ2-7; D call uncertain. Trimming stripped 1 base from V and 4 bases from J, with 5 bases between. From germline, CDR1 is SGHAT and CDR2 FQNNGV. The CDR3 covers 12 residues. This chain's CDR3 is CASSLVTYEQYF. CDR3 DNA: TGTGCCAGCAGCTTAGTGACTTACGAGCAGTACTTC.

The V gene is TRBV2, the J gene TRBJ2-3, with 14 bases fitting TRBD2. This CDR3 is 18 amino acids long. Trimming cost V 6 bases and J 0 bases; bases outside gene matches: 8. CDR1 SNHLY and CDR2 FYNNEI come from the germline V gene. The CDR3: CASRGGTSGGASTDTQYF. The CDR3, as DNA: TGTGCCAGCAGGGGAGGGACTAGCGGGGGAGCTAGCACAGATACGCAGTATTTT.

The chain combines TRBV18 with TRBJ2-7, with D tentatively TRBD2 (5 bases). The germline V gene has CDR1 KGHSH and CDR2 LQKENI. V dropped 6 bases and J dropped 2 bases, with 14 bases sitting between them. The length of the CDR3 is 14 residues. CDR3 in DNA: TGTGCCAGCTCCCTTCTCGGGATCGCCTACGAGCAGTACTTC. Amino acid sequence: CASSLLGIAYEQYF.

This clone was recorded a few times. The chain recombines TRBV30 with TRBJ2-7; 8 bases match TRBD1. The V gene end was trimmed by 2 bases and the J gene end by 3 bases; junction bases not matched to a gene: 9. The CDR3 covers 15 residues. Germline assignment: CDR1 GTSNPN and CDR2 SVGIG (reference sequence). The CDR3 sequence is CAWSNPWDRIYEQYF. In nucleotides, the CDR3 is TGTGCCTGGAGTAACCCCTGGGACAGGATCTACGAGCAGTACTTC.

V usage is TRBV5-1 and J usage is TRBJ2-2; the D is unclear. The germline V gene has CDR1 SGHRS and CDR2 YFSETQ. Trimming removed 1 base from V and 0 bases from J, with 7 bases in between. CDR3 size: 15 residues. As DNA, the CDR3 is TGCGCCAGCAGCTTGTTCGTAGCGAACACCGGGGAGCTGTTTTTT. The encoded protein is CASSLFVANTGELFF.

The chain joins TRBV11-2 to TRBJ1-2; D uncertain. V dropped 5 bases and J dropped 4 bases, with 5 bases sitting between them. CDR1 SGHAT and CDR2 FQNNGV come from the germline V gene. The CDR3 runs to 11 residues. The CDR3 DNA follows: TGTGCCAGCAGCCTCGTCTATGGCTACACCTTC. Amino acid sequence: CASSLVYGYTF. The variable domain in full, completed from reference TRBV11-2 and TRBJ1-2, reads EAGVAQSPRYKIIEKRQSVAFWCNPISGHATLYWYQQILGQGPKLLIQFQNNGVVDDSQLPKDRFSAERLKGVDSTLKIQPAKLEDSAVYLCASSLVYGYTFGSGTRLTVV.

The rearrangement links TRBV3-1 (or the pseudogene TRBV3-2) to TRBJ2-1; the match to TRBD2 covers 8 bases. CDR1 and CDR2 from the germline V gene are LGHDT and YNNKEL (reference sequence). The CDR3 is made up of 15 amino acids. J gave up 4 bases and V 4 bases, and 6 bases lay outside the gene matches. For the CDR3, the DNA is TGTGCCAGCAGCCCAAGCGGGGGCCGATACAATGAGCAGTTCTTC. This gives the protein CASSPSGGRYNEQFF.

In its sample, this clone was seen a few times. The CDR3 spells CASSLAYRGSSPLHF. For the CDR3, the DNA is TGTGCCAGCAGCTTAGCGTACAGGGGGTCTTCACCCCTCCACTTT. The chain carries TRBV7-8 and TRBJ1-6; the match to TRBD1 covers 8 bases. The V and J ends lost 0 bases and 9 bases, in that order; junction bases with no gene match: 4. Germline assignment: CDR1 SGHVS and CDR2 FQNEAQ. The CDR3 runs 15 residues.

J is TRBJ1-1 and V is TRBV7-9, with D unresolved. Germline V CDR1 and CDR2: SEHNR, FQNEAQ (reference sequence). With 5 bases removed from V and 0 bases from J, the gap between germline ends came to 16 bases. CDR3 length: 16 amino acids. The CDR3 sequence: CASSLALTAMNTEAFF. DNA of the CDR3: TGTGCCAGCAGCCTTGCCTTAACAGCCATGAACACTGAAGCTTTCTTT.